The 23 T cell receptor beta chains given below trace back to one sample, sequenced in a study of technical replicates of blood from a few donors. Clones were sequenced by immunoSEQ multiplex PCR, and TCRdb holds only the in-frame ones, with some missing. Here the sample spans some 71,000 clones, nearly 98% being singletons. Sequenced input: T cells isolated from PBMCs. The receptors stem from a human donor in good health.

The rearrangement joins TRBV5-1 to TRBJ1-2; 11 bases are a match to TRBD1. Trimming at V came to 6 bases and at J to 5 bases, leaving 3 bases not matched to a gene. The CDR3 runs 13 residues. CDR1 and CDR2 from the germline V gene are SGHRS and YFSETQ. In DNA form, the CDR3 reads TGCGCCAGCACCCGGGACAGGGGGTATGGCTACACCTTC. Its translation is CASTRDRGYGYTF.

J is TRBJ1-4 and V is TRBV10-2; tentative D call: TRBD1 (5 bases). This CDR3 is built from 15 residues. The V end lost 6 bases, the J end lost 8 bases, and 19 bases lay between the germline ends. Germline V gives CDR1 WSHSY, CDR2 SAAADI. For the CDR3, the DNA is TGCGCCAGCAGCGATATAGGGGAGGGAAGGGAAAAACTGTTTTTT. It yields the protein CASSDIGEGREKLFF.

The chain recombines TRBV11-2 with TRBJ2-1; 8 bases line up with TRBD2. The CDR3 sequence is 16 residues long. J was trimmed by 5 bases and V by 1 base; bases with no gene match: 7. Germline values: CDR1 SGHAT, CDR2 FQNNGV. The CDR3 nucleotides read TGTGCCAGCAGCTTAGTAAGCGGGAGTTTGGACAATGAGCAGTTCTTC. This translates into CASSLVSGSLDNEQFF.

This rearrangement joins TRBV7-3 to TRBJ2-1; 14 bases are shared with TRBD2. The V and J ends lost 5 bases and 6 bases, in that order; junction bases with no gene match: 6. The germline CDR1 and CDR2 sequences are SGHTA and FQGTGA. This CDR3 has 16 residues. The CDR3 region is CASSPGLAGVGNEQFF. CDR3 in DNA: TGTGCCAGCAGCCCGGGACTAGCGGGAGTCGGCAATGAGCAGTTCTTC.

The chain combines TRBV7-2 with TRBJ2-5, with 7 bases lining up with TRBD1. Trimming cost V 5 bases and J 2 bases; bases outside gene matches: 8. Germline loops: CDR1 SGHTA, CDR2 FQGNSA. The CDR3 extends over 15 amino acids. The CDR3 DNA is TGTGCCAGCAGCATCACGGGGACAGAACAAGAGACCCAGTACTTC. Translation: CASSITGTEQETQYF.

The chain uses TRBV27 and TRBJ2-3; TRBD2 aligns across 8 bases. The CDR3 is 14 residues long. Germline CDR1 reads MNHEY; CDR2 reads SMNVEV (reference sequence). With 6 bases clipped from V and 11 bases from J, the junction kept 13 bases outside the gene matches. In DNA, the CDR3 is TGTGCCAGCAGAAATAATCACGGGACTAGTATGCAGTATTTT. It encodes CASRNNHGTSMQYF.

This chain joins TRBV7-2 and TRBJ1-2; weak D call: TRBD1 (6 bases). V lost 5 bases and J lost 1, with 8 bases in between. Germline assignment: CDR1 SGHTA and CDR2 FQGNSA. This CDR3 contains 13 residues. CDR3 nucleotide sequence: TGTGCCAGCAGCCAAGGGGGTAACTATGGCTACACCTTC. Translation gives CASSQGGNYGYTF.

CDR3 nucleotide sequence: TGTGCCAGCAGCTTAATTCCCAGCGGGAGATACAATGAGCAGTTCTTC. This codes for CASSLIPSGRYNEQFF. J is TRBJ2-1 and V is TRBV7-9; 8 nucleotides align to TRBD2. J was trimmed by 4 bases and V by 2 bases; bases with no gene match: 7. This CDR3 is 16 amino acids long. The germline CDR1 and CDR2 sequences are SEHNR and FQNEAQ (reference sequence).

The V and J genes are TRBV11-3 and TRBJ2-1; 9 bases line up with TRBD2. The CDR3 is 14 residues long. The V and J ends lost 4 bases and 5 bases, in that order; junction bases with no gene match: 3. Germline-derived CDR1 and CDR2 are SGHNT and YENEEA. This CDR3 is CASSSLAGNNEQFF. The CDR3 DNA sequence: TGTGCCAGCAGCTCGCTAGCGGGGAACAATGAGCAGTTCTTC.

The J gene is TRBJ2-2, the V gene TRBV29-1, with 8 bases that match TRBD2. V was clipped by 4 bases and J by 1 base; unmatched bases: 2. Germline V lookup: CDR1 SQVTM, CDR2 ANQGSEA. The CDR3 is 14 residues long. CDR3 in DNA: TGCAGCGTTGCCGGGGGGGAGAACACCGGGGAGCTGTTTTTT. It translates to CSVAGGENTGELFF.

This chain uses TRBV7-2 with TRBJ1-2, with TRBD1 matching 7 bases. J was trimmed by 0 bases and V by 4 bases; bases with no gene match: 14. The CDR3 is 18 residues long. Per germline, CDR1 SGHTA and CDR2 FQGNSA. The CDR3 bases are TGTGCCAGCAGCTCACAGGGGAGACAGTTGTCGTCTAACTATGGCTACACCTTC. Translated, it gives CASSSQGRQLSSNYGYTF.

The chain couples TRBV27 to TRBJ2-2; 7 nucleotides agree with TRBD1. Germline V gene sequence: CDR1 MNHEY, CDR2 SMNVEV (reference sequence). V dropped 8 bases and J dropped 6; count of bases not matched to a gene: 6. The CDR3 sequence is 13 residues long. Here the CDR3 reads CASGRQGSGELFF. The CDR3 DNA follows: TGTGCCAGCGGCAGACAGGGCTCCGGGGAGCTGTTTTTT.

This clone appeared a single time. The chain has TRBV9 and TRBJ1-1; D perhaps matches TRBD1 (6 bases). CDR3 length: 18 amino acids. V lost 4 bases and J lost 1, with 23 bases in between. CDR1 and CDR2 (germline): SGDLS, YYNGEE. CDR3 residues: CASSLTDIGGLRNTEAFF. In DNA, the CDR3 is TGTGCCAGCAGCCTTACAGATATCGGGGGGCTCAGGAACACTGAAGCTTTCTTT.

V usage is TRBV5-1 and J usage is TRBJ2-3; TRBD2 aligns across 7 bases. CDR3 length: 16 residues. The germline V gene has CDR1 SGHRS and CDR2 YFSETQ. The junction had 8 bases not matched to a gene; V was cut back by 0 bases and J by 4 bases. The CDR3 coding sequence is TGCGCCAGCAGCTTGGTTGGCGGGGGAGGGGCAGATACGCAGTATTTT. Its protein is CASSLVGGGGADTQYF.

The chain employs TRBV9 and TRBJ2-1; D might be TRBD2 (6 bases). This CDR3 contains 12 residues. Trimming removed 4 bases from V and 10 bases from J, with 12 bases in between. Germline-derived CDR1 and CDR2 are SGDLS and YYNGEE. The CDR3 nucleotides are TGTGCCAGCAGCTTAAGACTAGACGAGCAGTTCTTC. Its translation: CASSLRLDEQFF.

The chain employs TRBV28 and TRBJ1-5; D unclear. Germline-derived CDR1 and CDR2 are MDHEN and SYDVKM. Trimming took 6 bases from V and 4 from J, leaving 7 bases between them. The CDR3 length is 12 residues. CDR3 amino acids: CASSYPNQPQHF. CDR3 DNA: TGTGCCAGCAGCTACCCTAATCAGCCCCAGCATTTT.

The V call is TRBV28, the J call TRBJ1-5, with 7 bases matching TRBD1. Germline-derived CDR1 and CDR2 are MDHEN and SYDVKM. V lost 5 bases to trimming and J lost 0 bases; unmatched junction nucleotides: 7. The CDR3 spans 16 residues. In DNA form, the CDR3 reads TGTGCCAGCAGTCGAGGGACAGCATATAGCAATCAGCCCCAGCATTTT. It yields the protein CASSRGTAYSNQPQHF. Full variable domain (outside the CDR3, taken from reference TRBV28 and TRBJ1-5): DVKVTQSSRYLVKRTGEKVFLECVQDMDHENMFWYRQDPGLGLRLIYFSYDVKMKEKGDIPEGYSVSREKKERFSLILESASTNQTSMYLCASSRGTAYSNQPQHFGDGTRLSIL.

V gene TRBV5-4 combines with J gene TRBJ1-1; 9 nucleotides align to TRBD1. Germline assignment: CDR1 SGHNT and CDR2 YYREEE (reference sequence). This CDR3 spans 16 amino acids. The J segment lost 0 bases and the V segment lost 6 bases, leaving 9 bases of the junction unmatched. CDR3 loop: CASNTGQGLMNTEAFF. CDR3 bases: TGTGCCAGCAACACCGGACAGGGGCTAATGAACACTGAAGCTTTCTTT.

The rearrangement joins TRBV4-1 to TRBJ1-3, with D perhaps matching TRBD1 (6 bases). V lost 0 bases, J lost 4 bases, and 16 bases lay in between. CDR1 MGHRA and CDR2 YSYEKL come from the germline V gene. CDR3 size: 17 residues. The CDR3 spells CASSQEPYRDKGNTIYF. DNA of the CDR3: TGCGCCAGCAGCCAAGAGCCCTACCGGGACAAAGGAAACACCATATATTTT.

The V gene is TRBV28, the J gene TRBJ1-2; the match to TRBD1 covers 9 bases. CDR1 MDHEN and CDR2 SYDVKM come from the germline V gene. The CDR3 consists of 16 residues. J gave up 1 base and V 7 bases, and 10 bases lay outside the gene matches. CDR3 residues: CASKTGGYIFNYGYTF. For the CDR3, the DNA is TGTGCCAGCAAAACAGGGGGCTATATATTTAACTATGGCTACACCTTC.

The chain recombines TRBV19 with TRBJ2-7; possibly TRBD1 for D (5 bases). Trimming pared 3 bases from V and 4 bases from J, leaving 13 bases between. This CDR3 comprises 14 residues. CDR1 is LNHDA, CDR2 SQIVND, per germline (reference sequence). The CDR3 region has the DNA TGTGCCAGTAGTATCATCACAGGCCCTTACGAGCAGTACTTC. Translated, it gives CASSIITGPYEQYF.

This sequence joins TRBV30 and TRBJ2-1; D uncertain. The CDR3 covers 16 residues. V lost 4 bases, J lost 0 bases, and 16 bases lay in between. Per germline, CDR1 GTSNPN and CDR2 SVGIG (reference sequence). In nucleotides, the CDR3 is TGTGCCTGGAAGGCGGTCCCACTCAGCTCCTACAATGAGCAGTTCTTC. Translated: CAWKAVPLSSYNEQFF.

J is TRBJ2-7 and V is TRBV7-3, with 8 nucleotides matching TRBD1. The trim removed 2 bases at V and 7 bases at J, leaving 28 bases unmatched. Germline assignment: CDR1 SGHTA and CDR2 FQGTGA. This CDR3 spans 21 amino acids. DNA for the CDR3: TGTGCCAGCAGCTTAGGAGGCCCACAGGGGGTGAGGTCCATGGAAGGACGGGAGCAGTACTTC. Translation gives CASSLGGPQGVRSMEGREQYF. The entire variable domain, with the rest obtained from reference TRBV7-3 and TRBJ2-7, is as follows: GAGVSQTPSNKVTEKGKYVELRCDPISGHTALYWYRQSLGQGPEFLIYFQGTGAADDSGLPNDRFFAVRPEGSVSTLKIQRTERGDSAVYLCASSLGGPQGVRSMEGREQYFGPGTRLTVT.